This T cell receptor (beta chain) was captured by sequencing in a study of metastatic and nonmetastatic thyroid tumors. In the study overall: Comparative analysis of repertoires was undertaken across blood and tumor or nodule tissue obtained from malignant and benign thyroid patients. Regarding the study as a whole: In both blood and tumor samples, TCR beta diversity was reported significantly higher for malignant than benign nodules.

This clone was picked up many times. Its antigen is undetermined. The ends were cut back, 5 bases at V and 4 bases at J, with 15 bases in the middle. Germline loops: CDR1 SGHTA, CDR2 FQGTGA. The CDR3 contains 15 residues. Authors' processing steps: CDR3 differences across clinicopathological groups were used to build a distant-metastasis classifier for papillary thyroid cancer. TCRdb re-called clones from the PCR reads using MiXCR. These V and J calls originate from TCRdb's pipeline instead of the authors' own analysis. The data contain 60,000 or so clones, about 4% of them singletons. Patients were all untreated before their thyroid surgery.

The V gene is TRBV7-3, the J gene TRBJ2-1, with D possibly being TRBD2 (6 bases). The sequencing sample was made of blood. The TCR originated in a female donor with papillary thyroid cancer or a benign thyroid nodule (not recorded which). Some clones in this sample may be carry-over from other donors' samples. The CDR3 loop is CASSQRRADYNEQFF. The CDR3 bases are TGTGCCAGCAGCCAGAGGAGGGCTGATTACAATGAGCAGTTCTTC.